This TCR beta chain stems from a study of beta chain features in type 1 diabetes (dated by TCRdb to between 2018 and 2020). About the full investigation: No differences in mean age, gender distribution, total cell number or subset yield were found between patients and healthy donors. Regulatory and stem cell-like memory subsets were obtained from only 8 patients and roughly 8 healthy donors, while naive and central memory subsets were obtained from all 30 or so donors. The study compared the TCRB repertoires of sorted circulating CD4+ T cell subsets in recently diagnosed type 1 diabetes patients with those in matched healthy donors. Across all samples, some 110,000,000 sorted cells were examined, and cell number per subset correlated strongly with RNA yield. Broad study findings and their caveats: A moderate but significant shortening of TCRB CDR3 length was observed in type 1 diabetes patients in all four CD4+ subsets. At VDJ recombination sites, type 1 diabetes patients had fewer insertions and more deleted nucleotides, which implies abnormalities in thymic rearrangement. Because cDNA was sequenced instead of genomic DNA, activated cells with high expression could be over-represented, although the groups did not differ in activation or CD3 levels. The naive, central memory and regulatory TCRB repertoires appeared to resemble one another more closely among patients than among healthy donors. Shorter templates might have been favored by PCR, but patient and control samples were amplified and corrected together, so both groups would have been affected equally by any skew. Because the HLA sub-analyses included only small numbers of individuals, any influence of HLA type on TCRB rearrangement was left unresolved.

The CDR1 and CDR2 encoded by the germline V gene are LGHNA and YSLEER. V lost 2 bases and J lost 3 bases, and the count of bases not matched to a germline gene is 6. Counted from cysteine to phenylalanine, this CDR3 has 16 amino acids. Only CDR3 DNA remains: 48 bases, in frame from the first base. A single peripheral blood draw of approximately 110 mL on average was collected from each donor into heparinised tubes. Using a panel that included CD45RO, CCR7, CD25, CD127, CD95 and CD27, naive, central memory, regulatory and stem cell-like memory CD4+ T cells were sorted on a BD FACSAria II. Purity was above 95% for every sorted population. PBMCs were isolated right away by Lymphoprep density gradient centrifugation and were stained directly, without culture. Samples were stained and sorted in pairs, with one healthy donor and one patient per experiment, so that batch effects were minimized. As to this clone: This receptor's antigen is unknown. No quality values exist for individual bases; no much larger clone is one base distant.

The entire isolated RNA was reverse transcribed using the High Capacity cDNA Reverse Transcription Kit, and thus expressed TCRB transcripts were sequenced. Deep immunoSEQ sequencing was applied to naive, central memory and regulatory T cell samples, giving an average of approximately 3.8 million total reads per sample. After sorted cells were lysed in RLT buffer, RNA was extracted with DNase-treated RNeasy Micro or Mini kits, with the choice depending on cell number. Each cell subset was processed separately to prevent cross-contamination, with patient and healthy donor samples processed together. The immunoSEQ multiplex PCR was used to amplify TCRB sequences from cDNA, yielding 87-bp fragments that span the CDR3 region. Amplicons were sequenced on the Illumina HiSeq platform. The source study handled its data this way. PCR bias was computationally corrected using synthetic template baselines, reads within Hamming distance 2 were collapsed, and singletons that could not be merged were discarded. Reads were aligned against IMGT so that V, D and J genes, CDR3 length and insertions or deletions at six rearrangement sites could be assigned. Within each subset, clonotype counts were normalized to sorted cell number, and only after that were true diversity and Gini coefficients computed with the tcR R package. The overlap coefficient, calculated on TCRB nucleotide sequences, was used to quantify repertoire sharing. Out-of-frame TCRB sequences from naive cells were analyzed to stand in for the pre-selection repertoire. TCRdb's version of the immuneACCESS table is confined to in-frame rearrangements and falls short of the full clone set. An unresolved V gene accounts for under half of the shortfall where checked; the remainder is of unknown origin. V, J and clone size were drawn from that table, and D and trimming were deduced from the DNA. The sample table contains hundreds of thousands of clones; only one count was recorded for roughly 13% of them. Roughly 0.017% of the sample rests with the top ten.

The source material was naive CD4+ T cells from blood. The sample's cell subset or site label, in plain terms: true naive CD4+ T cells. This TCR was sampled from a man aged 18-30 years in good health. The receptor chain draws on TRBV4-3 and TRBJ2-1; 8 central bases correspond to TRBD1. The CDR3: CASSQSRTGFYNEQFF. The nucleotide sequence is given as TGCGCCAGCAGCCAATCTAGGACAGGGTTCTACAATGAGCAGTTCTTC.